Below, 5 T cell receptor beta chains from the same sample are listed, as sequenced in a study of blood T cell repertoires in COVID-19. The method was immunoSEQ multiplex PCR; TCRdb's version includes in-frame clones alone and lacks a portion of them. The sample consists of roughly 65,000 clones, approximately 95% of them appearing once. Source material: peripheral blood. The receptors shown here come from a man aged 65-85 years with active COVID-19.

This chain connects TRBV5-4 to TRBJ2-5; the match to TRBD1 covers 7 bases. The germline V gene has CDR1 SGHNT and CDR2 YYREEE (reference sequence). J lost 5 bases, V lost 2 bases, and 0 bases had no gene match. The CDR3 sequence is 12 residues long. The chain's CDR3 is CASSLQGETQYF. The CDR3 coding sequence is TGTGCCAGCAGCTTACAGGGGGAGACCCAGTACTTC.

The CDR3 reads CASSLGEQTQYF. The CDR3 DNA is TGTGCCAGCAGCTTAGGGGAGCAGACCCAGTACTTC. The chain uses TRBV7-9 and TRBJ2-5, with a weak D call TRBD2 (5 bases). Trimming left V 1 base short and J 6 bases short, with 6 bases between. This CDR3 region has 12 residues. CDR1 is SEHNR and CDR2 is FQNEAQ in the germline V gene (reference sequence).

CDR3 amino acids: CASSLAGTYEQYF. The CDR3 DNA reads TGTGCCAGCAGCTTAGCAGGGACCTACGAGCAGTACTTC. J is TRBJ2-7 and V is TRBV11-2, with D perhaps matching TRBD1 (5 bases). The ends were cut back, 1 base at V and 2 bases at J, with 6 bases in the middle. Germline V gene sequence: CDR1 SGHAT, CDR2 FQNNGV. The CDR3 sequence is 13 residues long.

The chain links TRBV4-3 to TRBJ1-1, with a weak D call TRBD1 (5 bases). The germline gives CDR1 LGHNA, CDR2 YSLEER. V was clipped by 0 bases and J by 2 bases, with 7 bases between them. CDR3 length: 14 amino acids. The CDR3 DNA reads as TGCGCCAGCAGCCAAGACACAGGCAACACTGAAGCTTTCTTT. It is translated as CASSQDTGNTEAFF.

The V gene is TRBV6-5, the J gene TRBJ1-4; the D is unclear. The CDR3 extends over 11 amino acids. Trimming took 6 bases from V and 5 from J, leaving 4 bases between them. The germline CDR1 and CDR2 sequences are MNHEY and SVGAGI. DNA of the CDR3: TGTGCCAGCAGGACAAATGAAAAACTGTTTTTT. Translated, it gives CASRTNEKLFF.